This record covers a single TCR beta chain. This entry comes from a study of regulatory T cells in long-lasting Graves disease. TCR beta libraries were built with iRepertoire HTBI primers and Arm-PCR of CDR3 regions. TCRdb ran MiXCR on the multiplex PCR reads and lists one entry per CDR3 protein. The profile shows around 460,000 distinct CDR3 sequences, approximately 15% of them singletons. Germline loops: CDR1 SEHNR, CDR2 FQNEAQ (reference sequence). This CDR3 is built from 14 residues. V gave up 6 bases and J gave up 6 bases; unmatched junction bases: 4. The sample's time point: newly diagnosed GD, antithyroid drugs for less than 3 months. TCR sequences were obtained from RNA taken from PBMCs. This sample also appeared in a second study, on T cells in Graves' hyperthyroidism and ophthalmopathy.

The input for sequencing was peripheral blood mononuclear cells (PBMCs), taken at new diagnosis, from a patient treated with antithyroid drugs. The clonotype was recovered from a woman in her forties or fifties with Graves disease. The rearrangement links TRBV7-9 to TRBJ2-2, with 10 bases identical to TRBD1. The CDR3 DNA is TGTGCCAGCAGGAGGACAGGGGGTTCCGGGGAGCTGTTTTTT. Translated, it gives CASRRTGGSGELFF. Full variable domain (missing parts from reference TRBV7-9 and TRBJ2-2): DTGVSQNPRHKITKRGQNVTFRCDPISEHNRLYWYRQTLGQGPEFLTYFQNEAQLEKSRLLSDRFSAERPKGSFSTLEIQRTEQGDSAMYLCASRRTGGSGELFFGEGSRLTVL.